One TCR beta chain is described in this entry. The data were obtained in a study of blood T cell repertoires in COVID-19. Symptom resolution, clearance, or two negative PCRs marked donors in Cohort 3 as recovered. This CDR3 is 13 amino acids long. Trimming at V came to 5 bases and at J to 5 bases, leaving 0 bases not matched to a gene. In the source study's methods: Scientists estimated how many nucleated cells there were by amplifying reference gene primers. Using immunoSEQ multiplex PCR, the repertoire was profiled, and TCRdb retains in-frame clones only, with some absent. The V and J calls and clone size are taken from that table; D and trimming were inferred from the DNA. The data hold around 150,000 clones, with around 84% observed a single time.

Sequencing was carried out using PBMCs or T cells enriched from blood (not recorded which). The V and J genes are TRBV12-3 or TRBV12-4 and TRBJ1-5, with 10 bases fitting TRBD1. The receptor was derived from a man aged 50 or older who had recovered from COVID-19. The CDR3 is CASSGTGDQPQHF. CDR3 sequence (DNA): TGTGCCAGCAGTGGGACAGGGGATCAGCCCCAGCATTTT.